This is a list of T cell receptor beta chains from one sample in a study of T cells after yellow fever vaccination. Using its own MiXCR run on the 5' RACE reads, TCRdb lists one record per CDR3 protein. The profile shows 40,000 to 50,000 distinct CDR3 sequences, more than 6% of them singletons. Source: PBMCs, either bulk or a sorted T-cell subset (CD4+, CD8+, memory, or dextramer-sorted; not recorded which), taken 45 days after the yellow fever booster vaccination. Receptor source: a man aged 25-45 years who received the YFV17D yellow fever vaccine. Each CDR3 is given with its conserved first and last residue. Fields, in order: CDR3 DNA, CDR3 protein, V gene, clone size, D gene, J gene. D genes are given only for firm matches. Clone size is shown for a subset of rows, as once, few, many or a class of expanded clone.

TGTGCCAGCACCTCGACAGCCGCTTCTACCGAGCAGTACTTC CASTSTAASTEQYF TRBV9 many NA TRBJ2-7
TGTGCCAGCAGTGCTAGCGTTTACAATGAGCAGTTCTTC CASSASVYNEQFF TRBV6-4 many NA TRBJ2-1
TGTGCCAGCTCGTACCGCGGGAGGAACTACAATGAGCAGTTCTTC CASSYRGRNYNEQFF TRBV3-1 many TRBD2 TRBJ2-1
TGTGCCATCAGACGGGACGAAGGCGGGGAGCTGTTTTTT CAIRRDEGGELFF TRBV10-3 many NA TRBJ2-2
TGCAGTGCTGTGGGGGAAGGCTACGAGCAGTACTTC CSAVGEGYEQYF TRBV20-1 many NA TRBJ2-7
TGTGCCAGCAGCTTAGGTATCGGGACTAGCGGGATCTTC CASSLGIGTSGIF TRBV7-2 many TRBD2 TRBJ2-1
TGTGCCAGCAGCTTATTGGGTAGCCTCTCCTACAATGAGCAGTTCTTC CASSLLGSLSYNEQFF TRBV7-2 few NA TRBJ2-1
TGTGCCAGCAGACAGGGGGCAACTAATGAAAAACTGTTTTTT CASRQGATNEKLFF TRBV6-1 many TRBD1 TRBJ1-4
TGTGCCAGCAGTTCCCCTCCACCAGATACGCAGTATTTT CASSSPPPDTQYF TRBV28 many NA TRBJ2-3
TGTGCCAGCAGAGTCTTGGTCTATGAGCAGTTCTTC CASRVLVYEQFF TRBV12-3/TRBV12-4 many NA TRBJ2-1
TGTGCCAGCGGGATGGCGCCAGCAAGGGCGCAGTATTTT CASGMAPARAQYF TRBV7-2 NA NA TRBJ2-3
TGTGCCAGCGAGGGACAAAGCTCCTACAATGAGCAGTTCTTC CASEGQSSYNEQFF TRBV6-2/TRBV6-3 NA NA TRBJ2-1
TGTGCCAGCAGCCCCATAGGCAATGAGCAGTTCTTC CASSPIGNEQFF TRBV6-2/TRBV6-3 NA NA TRBJ2-1
TGTGCCAGCAGTAATAACAGGGGGCAAGCTTTCTTT CASSNNRGQAFF TRBV12-3/TRBV12-4 NA TRBD1 TRBJ1-1
TGTGCCAGCAGTTGGAGACGGCCCCAAGAGACCCAGTACTTC CASSWRRPQETQYF TRBV6-2/TRBV6-3 few NA TRBJ2-5
TGTGCCAGCTCTCCAGCAAATCAGCCCCAGCATTTT CASSPANQPQHF TRBV18 NA NA TRBJ1-5
TGTGCCAGCGGCCGGGACAGCTACAATGAGCAGTTCTTC CASGRDSYNEQFF TRBV12-3/TRBV12-4 many TRBD1 TRBJ2-1
TGTGCCATCAGCGGAGCAGAGGTCGAGCTGTTTTTT CAISGAEVELFF TRBV10-3 many NA TRBJ2-2